Shown below are 25 T cell receptor beta chains from a single sample sequenced in a study of technical replicates of blood from a few donors (dated by TCRdb to the late 2010s). The library was built by means of the immunoSEQ multiplex PCR assay. TCRdb retrieved this table from immuneACCESS and kept in-frame rearrangements only. Not all clones are present; in checked studies, unresolved V genes account for under half, and no reason is known for the remainder. The sample data list about 100,000 clones, and approximately 96% of these were observed just once. Together, the top ten hold approximately 0.22% of the sample. Source material: T cells isolated from PBMCs. All receptors come from a human donor in good health.

This sequence joins TRBV30 and TRBJ1-4; D is possibly TRBD1 (6 bases). Trimming removed 0 bases from V and 12 bases from J, with 11 bases in between. The CDR3 covers 12 residues. Germline assignment: CDR1 GTSNPN and CDR2 SVGIG (reference sequence). The CDR3 loop reads CAWSVQGWELFF. As DNA, the CDR3 is TGTGCCTGGAGTGTACAGGGCTGGGAACTGTTTTTT.

CDR3 DNA: TGTGCCAGCAGCCCGGACAGGGACACTGAAGCTTTCTTT. It is translated as CASSPDRDTEAFF. V usage is TRBV11-2 and J usage is TRBJ1-1, with 8 bases lining up with TRBD1. Per germline, CDR1 SGHAT and CDR2 FQNNGV. V lost 5 bases, J lost 3 bases, and 2 bases stayed unmatched. The CDR3 covers 13 residues.

The chain has TRBV5-1 and TRBJ2-7, with 7 bases matching TRBD1. V trimming: 0 bases; J trimming: 3 bases; junction bases outside the gene matches: 6. The CDR3 runs to 15 residues. Germline CDR1 SGHRS, CDR2 YFSETQ. CDR3 region: CASSLGIGQDYEQYF. In DNA form, the CDR3 reads TGCGCCAGCAGCTTGGGGATAGGACAGGACTACGAGCAGTACTTC.

The chain employs TRBV5-1 and TRBJ2-7, with 7 bases lining up with TRBD1. CDR1 and CDR2 (germline): SGHRS, YFSETQ. This CDR3 region has 14 residues. J gave up 2 bases and V 0 bases, and 2 bases lay outside the gene matches. In nucleotides, the CDR3 is TGCGCCAGCAGCTTGGGGGACAGCGCCTACGAGCAGTACTTC. Translated: CASSLGDSAYEQYF. Together with reference TRBV5-1 and TRBJ2-7, the CDR3 gives the full variable domain: KAGVTQTPRYLIKTRGQQVTLSCSPISGHRSVSWYQQTPGQGLQFLFEYFSETQRNKGNFPGRFSGRQFSNSRSEMNVSTLELGDSALYLCASSLGDSAYEQYFGPGTRLTVT.

The chain is built from TRBV6-5 and TRBJ2-7; D gene uncertain. The CDR3 contains 16 residues. Trimming stripped 0 bases from V and 1 base from J, with 13 bases between. Germline V gives CDR1 MNHEY, CDR2 SVGAGI. The CDR3 is CASSYSFYLASYEQYF. In DNA form, the CDR3 reads TGTGCCAGCAGTTACTCGTTTTATTTAGCTTCCTACGAGCAGTACTTC.

This rearrangement joins TRBV9 to TRBJ2-2; D perhaps matches TRBD2 (6 bases). The V gene lost 3 bases and the J gene lost 1 base, with 10 bases spanning the gap. CDR3 size: 15 residues. Germline-derived CDR1 and CDR2 are SGDLS and YYNGEE. CDR3 nucleotides: TGTGCCAGCAGCGCGGCCGGGGGGAACACCGGGGAGCTGTTTTTT. Amino acid sequence: CASSAAGGNTGELFF.

The V gene is TRBV27, the J gene TRBJ2-2; D may be TRBD2 (5 bases). CDR3 length: 13 amino acids. Germline CDR1 and CDR2: MNHEY and SMNVEV (reference sequence). Trimming took off 6 bases at V and 0 bases at J, with 5 bases between the two ends. CDR3 in DNA: TGTGCCAGCAGGAGGGCGAACACCGGGGAGCTGTTTTTT. This encodes CASRRANTGELFF.

The chain has TRBV6-5 and TRBJ2-3; D ambiguous. This CDR3 is 13 amino acids long. V dropped 10 bases and J dropped 0 bases, with 11 bases sitting between them. Looked up from germline, CDR1 is MNHEY and CDR2 is SVGAGI. The CDR3 here is CATIQASTDTQYF. The CDR3 DNA is TGTGCCACCATCCAGGCTAGCACAGATACGCAGTATTTT.

The V gene is TRBV28, the J gene TRBJ1-6, with unresolved D. This CDR3 is built from 15 residues. Per the germline V gene, CDR1 is MDHEN and CDR2 is SYDVKM. V was trimmed by 8 bases and J by 5 bases, leaving 16 bases between them. CDR3 region: CASGLTGYDNSPLHF. The CDR3 bases are TGTGCCAGCGGCTTGACGGGATACGATAATTCACCCCTCCACTTT.

The CDR3 region is CASSLVQRYEQYF. DNA of the CDR3: TGCGCCAGCAGCTTGGTCCAACGGTACGAGCAGTACTTC. The chain links TRBV5-1 to TRBJ2-7; D ambiguous. This CDR3 spans 13 amino acids. The V end lost 0 bases, the J end lost 4 bases, and 8 bases lay between the germline ends. The germline V gene encodes CDR1 SGHRS and CDR2 YFSETQ.

This chain links TRBV18 with TRBJ2-1, with 10 bases lining up with TRBD1. The CDR3 runs to 23 residues. The J segment lost 1 base and the V segment lost 3 bases, leaving 24 bases of the junction unmatched. CDR1 KGHSH and CDR2 LQKENI come from the germline V gene. This chain's CDR3 is CASSPFLSTGTGAFPFSYNEQFF. CDR3 bases: TGTGCCAGCTCACCGTTTCTCTCTACCGGGACAGGGGCTTTTCCCTTTTCCTACAATGAGCAGTTCTTC. The variable domain in full, with the rest retrieved from reference TRBV18 and TRBJ2-1, is NAGVMQNPRHLVRRRGQEARLRCSPMKGHSHVYWYRQLPEEGLKFMVYLQKENIIDESGMPKERFSAEFPKEGPSILRIQQVVRGDSAAYFCASSPFLSTGTGAFPFSYNEQFFGPGTRLTVL.

This chain connects TRBV7-6 to TRBJ2-7; D gene uncertain. Germline lookup yields CDR1 SGHVS and CDR2 FNYEAQ. The V end was cut by 1 base, the J end by 0 bases, with 10 bases between. This CDR3 region has 15 residues. In DNA, the CDR3 is TGTGCCAGCAGCTTAGAACTCCTGAGCTCCTACGAGCAGTACTTC. Translation: CASSLELLSSYEQYF. Together with reference TRBV7-6 and TRBJ2-7, the CDR3 gives the full variable domain: GAGVSQSPRYKVTKRGQDVALRCDPISGHVSLYWYRQALGQGPEFLTYFNYEAQQDKSGLPNDRFSAERPEGSISTLTIQRTEQRDSAMYRCASSLELLSSYEQYFGPGTRLTVT.

The rearrangement uses TRBV25-1 and TRBJ2-1, with 8 positions matching TRBD1. Germline V gives CDR1 MGHDK, CDR2 SYGVNS. The V gene end was trimmed by 0 bases and the J gene end by 2 bases; junction bases not matched to a gene: 9. This CDR3 has 18 amino acids. The CDR3 DNA sequence: TGTGCCAGCAGTGAATATTCCCCGACAGGGGTCCCCTACAATGAGCAGTTCTTC. This codes for CASSEYSPTGVPYNEQFF.

This rearrangement joins TRBV29-1 to TRBJ1-5; weak D call: TRBD1 (6 bases). The CDR3 consists of 12 residues. The V end was cut by 7 bases, the J end by 1 base, with 8 bases between. Germline CDR1 is SQVTM and CDR2 is ANQGSEA. The CDR3 sequence: CSDTGSNQPQHF. The CDR3 region has the DNA TGCAGCGATACAGGGAGCAATCAGCCCCAGCATTTT.

V gene TRBV5-4 combines with J gene TRBJ2-6, with no clear D. Trimming stripped 1 base from V and 2 bases from J, with 7 bases between. Germline V lookup: CDR1 SGHNT, CDR2 YYREEE (reference sequence). The CDR3 consists of 15 residues. This CDR3 reads CASSLPRAGANVLTF. The CDR3 DNA sequence: TGTGCCAGCAGCTTGCCCCGGGCTGGGGCCAACGTCCTGACTTTC.

V usage is TRBV6-5 and J usage is TRBJ2-7; 8 bases are shared with TRBD1. Germline V gene data show CDR1 as MNHEY and CDR2 as SVGAGI. V lost 5 bases, J lost 3 bases, and 0 bases stayed unmatched. CDR3 length: 12 residues. CDR3 sequence (DNA): TGTGCCAGCAGTGGACAGGGCTACGAGCAGTACTTC. Translated, it gives CASSGQGYEQYF.

The chain combines TRBV5-5 with TRBJ2-2; the match to TRBD2 covers 7 bases. The V and J ends lost 4 bases and 6 bases, in that order; junction bases with no gene match: 24. From germline, CDR1 is SGHKS and CDR2 YYEKEE (reference sequence). The CDR3 consists of 20 residues. The CDR3: CASSPVGGSILKSMAGELFF. CDR3 nucleotides: TGTGCCAGCAGCCCGGTGGGCGGGAGCATTCTCAAGAGCATGGCCGGGGAGCTGTTTTTT. The complete variable domain, with remaining parts taken from reference TRBV5-5 and TRBJ2-2, reads DAGVTQSPTHLIKTRGQQVTLRCSPISGHKSVSWYQQVLGQGPQFIFQYYEKEERGRGNFPDRFSARQFPNYSSELNVNALLLGDSALYLCASSPVGGSILKSMAGELFFGEGSRLTVL.

This clone was detected only once. The chain links TRBV6-6 to TRBJ2-2, with a tentative D call TRBD1 (7 bases). The CDR3 has 15 residues. Trimming cost V 5 bases and J 4 bases, with 14 bases left between them. The germline V gene encodes CDR1 MNHNY and CDR2 SVGAGI (reference sequence). CDR3 DNA: TGTGCCAGCAGTAACTACAGGGGAGGCACCGGGGAGCTGTTTTTT. Translating gives CASSNYRGGTGELFF.

The chain links TRBV6-5 to TRBJ1-1; no reliable D call. CDR1 is MNHEY and CDR2 is SVGAGI in the germline V gene. V lost 5 bases and J 0 bases, leaving 10 bases between the germline ends. The CDR3 runs to 14 residues. CDR3 sequence: CASSLLKMNTEAFF. CDR3 nucleotide sequence: TGTGCCAGCAGTCTCCTAAAGATGAACACTGAAGCTTTCTTT.

The chain recombines TRBV5-6 with TRBJ2-3; 8 bases are shared with TRBD2. The CDR3 runs to 16 residues. Germline V CDR1 and CDR2: SGHDT, YYEEEE. J gave up 0 bases and V 2 bases, and 5 bases lay outside the gene matches. The CDR3 is CASSFDGLASTDTQYF. The CDR3 DNA reads TGTGCCAGCAGCTTTGACGGACTAGCTAGCACAGATACGCAGTATTTT.

CDR3 nucleotide sequence: TGTGCCAGCAGATCGATCGCAGGGGTGGGTGAAAAACTGTTTTTT. It translates to CASRSIAGVGEKLFF. This sequence joins TRBV11-2 and TRBJ1-4; D is possibly TRBD1 (6 bases). This CDR3 contains 15 residues. In germline, CDR1 is SGHAT, CDR2 FQNNGV. Trimming shortened V by 6 bases and J by 7 bases, and 18 bases separated the two germline ends.

The J gene is TRBJ1-5, the V gene TRBV5-6; D ambiguous. V dropped 4 bases and J dropped 0 bases, with 14 bases sitting between them. The CDR3 is 16 amino acids. The germline gives CDR1 SGHDT, CDR2 YYEEEE. The CDR3 coding sequence is TGTGCCAGCAGCCGTCGGCGAGGGTATAGCAATCAGCCCCAGCATTTT. Its protein product is CASSRRRGYSNQPQHF.

Remarks on this clone: Distinct nucleotide sequences in the sample also encode this CDR3. The chain employs TRBV27 and TRBJ2-7, with D possibly being TRBD2 (6 bases). There are 12 residues in the CDR3. Germline loops: CDR1 MNHEY, CDR2 SMNVEV (reference sequence). The V end was cut by 3 bases, the J end by 4 bases, with 7 bases between. The CDR3 loop is CASSLGGYEQYF. The CDR3 DNA reads as TGTGCCAGCAGTTTGGGGGGATACGAGCAGTACTTC.

This clone has only one observation. This chain uses TRBV19 with TRBJ1-5; D is uncertain. V lost 6 bases to trimming and J lost 1 base, with 13 bases between them. The germline V gene encodes CDR1 LNHDA and CDR2 SQIVND (reference sequence). The CDR3 runs 15 residues. The CDR3 sequence: CASRSQRESNQPQHF. The CDR3 DNA reads TGTGCCAGTAGGTCACAGAGAGAGAGCAATCAGCCCCAGCATTTT.

The rearrangement uses TRBV27 and TRBJ2-7, with TRBD2 as a possible D gene (6 bases). CDR3 size: 12 residues. Germline assignment: CDR1 MNHEY and CDR2 SMNVEV (reference sequence). Trimming left V 10 bases short and J 2 bases short, with 12 bases between. The CDR3 protein is CATFSGTYEQYF. The CDR3, as DNA: TGTGCCACCTTTAGCGGAACCTACGAGCAGTACTTC.